This T cell receptor beta chain was obtained from a study of blood T cell repertoires in COVID-19 (dated by TCRdb to 2018 to 2021). With regard to the full study: Collaborator samples came from the United States, Italy and Spain and covered acute and convalescent phases of COVID-19. The material from the prospective study consisted of cDNA or gDNA derived from T cells, B-cell-depleted T cells, or PBMCs. Subjects who had been exposed to COVID-19, were actively infected with it, or had recovered from it provided the deeply sampled blood TCRbeta repertoires that made up the dataset. A freely available public database, intended as a resource for researchers studying the immune response to SARS-CoV-2, is where the repertoires were released. Samples were obtained from the ongoing ImmuneRACE study (first 160 participants) and from about 1,300 subjects provided by 6 global collaborators. Sample metadata almost always included a de-identified subject ID, COVID-19 status, age in years and sex. HLA class I and class II types, where available, came from metadata supplied by the sample provider rather than from assay-based typing. Study-wide conclusions, independent of this receptor: How much clinical and demographic metadata was included differed by source and by participant, and the metadata was provided uncurated.

TCRbeta CDR3 regions were amplified from genomic DNA by means of the immunoSEQ Assay, a bias-controlled multiplex PCR. The authors processed their data as follows. Within the assay, amplification of reference gene primers was used to estimate how many nucleated cells each sample contained. To quantify the absolute abundance of each unique TCRbeta CDR3 rearrangement, sequence reads were collapsed and filtered. For each sample, productive Simpson clonality was calculated as the square root of Simpson's diversity index over productive rearrangements. The table was pulled from immuneACCESS by TCRdb, which kept in-frame rearrangements only. Such tables lose some clones; where checked, under half of the loss comes from unresolved V genes, and the rest has no known cause. V, J and clone size are those of that table, while D and trimming were read from the DNA. Within this sample are 100,000 to 150,000 clones, with 70% to 85% of them counted one time only. The ten largest clonotypes hold 16% of the sample.

Including the terminal cysteine and phenylalanine, the CDR3 comprises 16 residues. The CDR3 DNA has 48 bases and is translated from base 1. Unmatched junction bases come to 5, with V trimmed by 0 bases and J by 3 bases. CDR1 is given as GTSNPN and CDR2 as SVGIG, both from the germline V gene (reference sequence). With regard to this clone: Its cognate antigen has yet to be identified. It has no much larger one-base neighbor in the sample; base qualities were not kept.

Each collaborating institution followed its own protocols to collect whole blood in K2EDTA tubes. For TCRbeta analysis, collaborators shipped samples as frozen whole blood, isolated PBMCs, or DNA extracted from either of those sample types. In this chain, TRBV30 is recombined with TRBJ2-3, with 11 central nucleotides matching TRBD1. The specimen was peripheral blood. The sequence derives from a woman between 45 and 60 years old with acute or convalescent COVID-19. CDR3 region: CAWSVTGQGVTDTQYF. The DNA sequence is given as TGTGCCTGGAGTGTAACGGGACAGGGGGTGACAGATACGCAGTATTTT.